The 15 T cell receptor beta chains reported below all come from one sample, sequenced in a study of T cell repertoires in cytomegalovirus infection. TCRdb processed the reads anew with MiXCR; each CDR3 protein has one entry. The sample lists approximately 490,000 distinct CDR3 sequences; about 11% were seen once. The sequenced sample was PBMCs. The receptors come from a human donor in good health (CMV status not recorded). Some clones in this sample may be carry-over from other donors' samples.

In this sample, this clonotype turned up many times. An end of the junction differs from the germline gene, which may be a read error. The chain employs TRBV5-1 and TRBJ2-5, with D possibly matching TRBD2 (5 bases). This CDR3 has 12 amino acids. Per the germline V gene, CDR1 is SGHRS and CDR2 is YFSETQ. The CDR3 sequence is CASSLEGETQYF. The CDR3 bases are TGTGCCAGCAGCTTAGAGGGAGAGACCCAGTACTTC.

This rearrangement joins TRBV12-3 or TRBV12-4 to TRBJ2-5, with 9 bases fitting TRBD1. The junction had 7 bases not matched to a gene; V was cut back by 0 bases and J by 5 bases. This CDR3 has 16 residues. The CDR3: CASSLADRGVGETQYF. The CDR3 nucleotides are TGTGCCAGCAGTTTAGCGGACAGGGGAGTAGGGGAGACCCAGTACTTC.

This clonotype has ten or more counts. The chain uses TRBV7-7 and TRBJ2-5; 9 bases agree with TRBD2. The J segment lost 1 base and the V segment lost 5 bases, leaving 5 bases of the junction unmatched. The CDR3 totals 15 residues. Germline CDR1 reads SSHAT; CDR2 reads FNYEAQ (reference sequence). This CDR3 reads CASSQTSGVQETQYF. CDR3 DNA: TGTGCCAGCAGCCAGACTAGCGGTGTCCAAGAGACCCAGTACTTC.

This clonotype was picked up many times. This chain joins TRBV7-8 and TRBJ2-5, with 14 bases aligning to TRBD2. Germline V gives CDR1 SGHVS, CDR2 FQNEAQ. There are 17 residues in the CDR3. The ends lost 5 bases at V and 4 bases at J; junction bases unmatched: 9. CDR3 sequence (DNA): TGTGCCAGCAGCCCGAGGGGACTAGCGGGAGAGAGAGAGACCCAGTACTTC. Protein product: CASSPRGLAGERETQYF.

The rearrangement joins TRBV3-1 to TRBJ2-1, with TRBD2 as a possible D gene (6 bases). Per germline, CDR1 LGHDT and CDR2 YNNKEL (reference sequence). The CDR3 length is 17 residues. Trimming stripped 0 bases from V and 6 bases from J, with 18 bases between. This chain's CDR3 is CASSQDTSPGRGNEQFF. CDR3 DNA: TGTGCCAGCAGCCAAGATACTAGCCCGGGAAGGGGCAATGAGCAGTTCTTC.

The sample holds a few counts of this clonotype. This chain joins TRBV7-9 and TRBJ1-2; possible D gene TRBD1, 5 bases. Trimming took 1 base from V and 8 from J, leaving 14 bases between them. CDR1 is SEHNR and CDR2 is FQNEAQ in the germline V gene (reference sequence). The CDR3 has 14 amino acids. CDR3 sequence reads: CASSLEGFQGGYTF. Written as DNA, the CDR3 is TGTGCCAGCAGCTTAGAGGGTTTCCAGGGAGGCTACACCTTC.

This clonotype has just a few counts. The chain uses TRBV6-5 and TRBJ1-4, with D unclear. CDR1 is MNHEY and CDR2 is SVGAGI in the germline V gene. The CDR3 covers 13 residues. V lost 5 bases, J lost 8 bases, and 12 bases lay in between. The CDR3 DNA sequence: TGTGCCAGCAGTAAAGGGCGCAGCGAAAAACTGTTTTTT. Encoded protein: CASSKGRSEKLFF.

The chain carries TRBV25-1 and TRBJ1-1; unclear D gene. The CDR3 extends over 14 amino acids. In germline, CDR1 is MGHDK, CDR2 SYGVNS. The germline V and J ends were trimmed by 4 bases and 3 bases, with 12 bases remaining between them. Here the CDR3 reads CASSGPRLYTEAFF. CDR3 DNA sequence: TGTGCCAGCAGTGGTCCCCGACTATACACTGAAGCTTTCTTT.

Ten or more counts support this clonotype. This rearrangement joins TRBV6-1 to TRBJ2-7, with a possible D match to TRBD2 (6 bases). V was clipped by 8 bases and J by 6 bases, with 14 bases between them. The CDR3 length is 12 residues. CDR1 and CDR2 (germline): MNHNS, SASEGT. The CDR3 region has the DNA TGTGCCAGCGGGGAGGACAAGGGCGAGCAGTACTTC. Amino acids: CASGEDKGEQYF.

This clonotype has at least ten counts. The genes are TRBV2 and TRBJ2-5; 7 bases line up with TRBD2. This CDR3 is built from 13 residues. After removal of 4 bases from V and 3 bases from J, the junction contained 2 bases not matched to a gene. Germline V gives CDR1 SNHLY, CDR2 FYNNEI. CDR3 region: CASSVTSEETQYF. The CDR3 DNA follows: TGTGCCAGCAGTGTCACTAGCGAAGAGACCCAGTACTTC.

This clonotype turned up a few times. The chain couples TRBV7-9 to TRBJ2-2; 11 bases agree with TRBD2. The CDR3 length is 16 residues. The trim removed 5 bases at V and 2 bases at J, leaving 4 bases unmatched. CDR1 and CDR2 (germline): SEHNR, FQNEAQ (reference sequence). This CDR3 reads CASSHTSGSNTGELFF. DNA for the CDR3: TGTGCCAGCAGCCACACTAGCGGGAGCAACACCGGGGAGCTGTTTTTT.

This clonotype was seen many times. The chain recombines TRBV20-1 with TRBJ2-1, with 8 bases lining up with TRBD2. The CDR3 contains 14 residues. Germline V gene data show CDR1 as DFQATT and CDR2 as SNEGSKA (reference sequence). Losses at the gene ends were 5 bases for V and 3 bases for J; bases not matched to a gene: 6. CDR3 DNA: TGCAGTGCTGTACTAGCGGAAGACTACAATGAGCAGTTCTTC. Translating it yields CSAVLAEDYNEQFF.

The chain uses TRBV7-9 and TRBJ1-1; TRBD1 agrees at 7 bases. This CDR3 has 16 amino acids. From germline, CDR1 is SEHNR and CDR2 FQNEAQ (reference sequence). V was clipped by 0 bases and J by 9 bases; unmatched bases: 13. CDR3 sequence reads: CASSLAQGGSGGQAFF. The CDR3 region has the DNA TGTGCCAGCAGCTTAGCCCAGGGGGGCAGCGGAGGTCAAGCTTTCTTT. The full variable domain, completed using reference TRBV7-9 and TRBJ1-1, is DTGVSQNPRHKITKRGQNVTFRCDPISEHNRLYWYRQTLGQGPEFLTYFQNEAQLEKSRLLSDRFSAERPKGSFSTLEIQRTEQGDSAMYLCASSLAQGGSGGQAFFGQGTRLTVV.

This clonotype was counted at least ten times. The V and J genes are TRBV7-9 and TRBJ2-5; 7 nucleotides agree with TRBD1. Germline V gene sequence: CDR1 SEHNR, CDR2 FQNEAQ (reference sequence). V was clipped by 6 bases and J by 1 base; unmatched bases: 5. The CDR3 spans 14 residues. The CDR3 spells CASRETGAQETQYF. DNA for the CDR3: TGTGCCAGCAGAGAAACAGGGGCCCAAGAGACCCAGTACTTC.

In this sample, this clonotype turned up many times. V usage is TRBV20-1 and J usage is TRBJ2-5; D is uncertain. Germline V lookup: CDR1 DFQATT, CDR2 SNEGSKA (reference sequence). The CDR3 consists of 13 residues. V lost 5 bases to trimming and J lost 2 bases, with 12 bases between them. Written as DNA, the CDR3 is TGCAGTGCTGCCGCAGGCTTACAAGAGACCCAGTACTTC. Amino acid sequence: CSAAAGLQETQYF.